This entry lists 19 T cell receptor beta chains sequenced from one sample in a study of regulatory T cells in long-lasting Graves disease. The time point was: persistent/refractory GD, antithyroid drugs over 5 years with positive TRAb. PBMC-extracted RNA yielded the TCR library. Researchers made TCR beta libraries by using iRepertoire HTBI primers and running Arm-PCR on CDR3 regions. MiXCR was run by TCRdb on the multiplex PCR reads, yielding one entry per CDR3 protein. The table lists fewer than 550,000 distinct CDR3 sequences, roughly 21% of them singletons. Specimen: peripheral blood mononuclear cells (PBMCs), collected when the disease was refractory, from a patient treated with antithyroid drugs. The source is a female donor with Graves disease.

This clonotype was counted between two and nine times. The V call is TRBV19, the J call TRBJ1-1; D remains ambiguous. CDR3 length: 14 amino acids. Germline V gene lookup returns CDR1 LNHDA and CDR2 SQIVND (reference sequence). Trimming stripped 7 bases from V and 9 bases from J, with 21 bases between. CDR3 loop: CASTPPMRFWKAFF. For the CDR3, the DNA is TGTGCCAGTACGCCTCCGATGCGGTTCTGGAAAGCTTTCTTT.

This clonotype has ten or more counts. This chain connects TRBV6-1 to TRBJ2-5; 15 bases map to TRBD2. The CDR3 consists of 16 residues. V lost 6 bases to trimming and J lost 5 bases; unmatched junction nucleotides: 7. The germline gives CDR1 MNHNS, CDR2 SASEGT. The CDR3 spells CASSLGLAGGRETQYF. DNA of the CDR3: TGTGCCAGCAGCCTCGGACTAGCGGGGGGGCGCGAGACCCAGTACTTC.

This clonotype was seen ten or more times. The chain employs TRBV10-3 and TRBJ1-6; no reliable D call. Germline V CDR1 and CDR2: ENHRY, SYGVKD. The CDR3 consists of 13 residues. V dropped 3 bases and J dropped 7 bases, with 7 bases sitting between them. The CDR3 loop reads CAISDSENSPLHF. The CDR3 DNA reads TGTGCCATCAGTGATAGCGAGAATTCACCCCTCCACTTT.

This chain links TRBV28 with TRBJ2-2, with D perhaps TRBD2 (5 bases). Trimming took 2 bases from V and 6 from J, leaving 10 bases between them. The germline V gene has CDR1 MDHEN and CDR2 SYDVKM. The CDR3 is 14 residues long. The CDR3 region is CASSLRPSSGELFF. DNA of the CDR3: TGTGCCAGCAGTTTAAGGCCTAGCTCCGGGGAGCTGTTTTTT.

V usage is TRBV7-9 and J usage is TRBJ2-7; the match to TRBD2 covers 10 bases. Germline lookup yields CDR1 SEHNR and CDR2 FQNEAQ (reference sequence). V lost 7 bases to trimming and J lost 4 bases; unmatched junction nucleotides: 4. This CDR3 comprises 13 residues. As DNA, the CDR3 is TGTGCCAGCACGCGGACTAGCGGTTACGAGCAGTACTTC. Translating gives CASTRTSGYEQYF.

In this sample, this clonotype turned up many times. The V call is TRBV6-1, the J call TRBJ1-1; a possible D gene is TRBD1 (6 bases). Germline V gene data show CDR1 as MNHNS and CDR2 as SASEGT. This CDR3 is 14 amino acids long. The V gene lost 5 bases and the J gene lost 0 bases, with 10 bases spanning the gap. CDR3 protein: CASSTGRLNTEAFF. CDR3 DNA: TGTGCCAGCAGTACAGGGAGACTGAACACTGAAGCTTTCTTT.

This clonotype was detected many times. V and J are TRBV6-1 and TRBJ2-4, with TRBD1 identical over 7 bases. Germline V lookup: CDR1 MNHNS, CDR2 SASEGT. The length of the CDR3 is 14 residues. V lost 5 bases, J lost 1 base, and 2 bases stayed unmatched. CDR3 nucleotide sequence: TGTGCCAGCAGTCCGACAGGGGCCAAAAACATTCAGTACTTC. Translation: CASSPTGAKNIQYF.

Many counts were recorded for this clonotype. CDR3 coding DNA: TGTGCCTGGAGTGTAGACGTGAACACTGAAGCTTTCTTT. This translates into CAWSVDVNTEAFF. The V and J genes are TRBV30 and TRBJ1-1; D unresolved. Germline CDR1 is GTSNPN and CDR2 is SVGIG (reference sequence). This CDR3 spans 13 amino acids. The ends were cut back, 0 bases at V and 0 bases at J, with 5 bases in the middle.

CDR3 bases: TGTGCCACCTGCCCCACCGGGACAGGGAGCGATACGCAGTATTTT. As protein: CATCPTGTGSDTQYF. This chain connects TRBV24-1 to TRBJ2-3, with TRBD1 matching over 9 bases. Germline CDR1 KGHDR, CDR2 SFDVKD. CDR3 length equals 15 residues. V gave up 9 bases and J gave up 6 bases; unmatched junction bases: 12.

The V gene is TRBV4-1, the J gene TRBJ2-7, with D possibly called TRBD1 or TRBD2 (6 bases each). CDR3 size: 16 residues. Germline CDR1 is MGHRA and CDR2 is YSYEKL. V was clipped by 3 bases and J by 0 bases, with 15 bases between them. CDR3 region: CASSQPYGGSSYEQYF. The CDR3 DNA sequence: TGCGCCAGCAGCCAGCCGTACGGGGGCAGCTCCTACGAGCAGTACTTC.

V usage is TRBV6-2 or TRBV6-3 and J usage is TRBJ1-1, with a weak D call TRBD1 (5 bases). Trimming removed 2 bases at V and 0 bases at J, with 13 bases between. The CDR3 consists of 16 residues. Germline CDR1 is MNHEY and CDR2 is SVGEGT. The chain's CDR3 is CASSYRHEGLNTEAFF. DNA for the CDR3: TGTGCCAGCAGTTACCGACACGAGGGGTTGAACACTGAAGCTTTCTTT.

This CDR3 reads CASSPGGGLGNQPQHF. The CDR3 bases are TGTGCCAGCTCACCAGGAGGGGGCTTGGGCAATCAGCCCCAGCATTTT. This rearrangement joins TRBV18 to TRBJ1-5; 7 bases align to TRBD1. After removal of 2 bases from V and 2 bases from J, the junction contained 6 bases not matched to a gene. CDR1 KGHSH and CDR2 LQKENI come from the germline V gene. The CDR3 loop spans 16 amino acids.

This clonotype was detected a few times. The chain employs TRBV5-1 and TRBJ2-7; D is unresolved. Per germline, CDR1 SGHRS and CDR2 YFSETQ. The CDR3 is 14 amino acids. Between the trimmed V and J ends, which lost 4 bases and 2 bases, there was a span of 13 bases. The CDR3, as DNA: TGCGCCAGCAGCCCCTCGACAAACACCTACGAGCAGTACTTC. It encodes CASSPSTNTYEQYF. The whole variable domain, filled in from reference TRBV5-1 and TRBJ2-7, reads KAGVTQTPRYLIKTRGQQVTLSCSPISGHRSVSWYQQTPGQGLQFLFEYFSETQRNKGNFPGRFSGRQFSNSRSEMNVSTLELGDSALYLCASSPSTNTYEQYFGPGTRLTVT.

This clonotype was seen repeatedly, ten times or more. CDR3 sequence: CASSERGFGIEKLFF. The CDR3 nucleotides read TGTGCCAGCAGTGAAAGGGGCTTCGGTATTGAAAAACTGTTTTTT. The chain employs TRBV6-1 and TRBJ1-4; possible D gene TRBD1, 5 bases. V was shortened by 2 bases and J by 7 bases, with 14 bases between the two germline ends. Germline CDR1 MNHNS, CDR2 SASEGT. This CDR3 region has 15 residues.

This rearrangement joins TRBV7-9 to TRBJ2-5; TRBD1 matches 8 bases. This CDR3 is built from 16 residues. CDR1 SEHNR and CDR2 FQNEAQ come from the germline V gene (reference sequence). Losses at the gene ends were 5 bases for V and 5 bases for J; bases not matched to a gene: 13. The CDR3 region is CASSPLEQGAWETQYF. The CDR3, as DNA: TGTGCCAGCAGCCCCCTCGAGCAGGGGGCCTGGGAGACCCAGTACTTC. Using reference TRBV7-9 and TRBJ2-5 for the parts outside the CDR3, the full variable domain is DTGVSQNPRHKITKRGQNVTFRCDPISEHNRLYWYRQTLGQGPEFLTYFQNEAQLEKSRLLSDRFSAERPKGSFSTLEIQRTEQGDSAMYLCASSPLEQGAWETQYFGPGTRLLVL.

Many counts were recorded for this clonotype. The rearrangement joins TRBV7-2 to TRBJ2-5; 11 nucleotides line up with TRBD2. The CDR3 has 15 amino acids. Trimming removed 3 bases from V and 5 bases from J; junction bases left unmatched: 5. Germline loops: CDR1 SGHTA, CDR2 FQGNSA. In nucleotides, the CDR3 is TGTGCCAGCAGCTTTACTAGCGGGAGAGGGGAGACCCAGTACTTC. The encoded protein is CASSFTSGRGETQYF.

This clonotype has only a few counts. The CDR3 coding sequence is TGCAGCGTTGAAATGGGACAGGGGGCAGAGCAGTACTTC. This encodes CSVEMGQGAEQYF. The chain combines TRBV29-1 with TRBJ2-7; TRBD1 matches at 12 bases. Per germline, CDR1 SQVTM and CDR2 ANQGSEA. There are 13 residues in the CDR3. Trimming removed 2 bases from V and 7 bases from J; junction bases left unmatched: 3.

This clonotype was observed at least ten times. The V and J genes are TRBV28 and TRBJ2-7; 7 nucleotides align to TRBD1. Trimming took 5 bases from V and 5 from J; bases not matched to a gene: 9. Germline values: CDR1 MDHEN, CDR2 SYDVKM. The CDR3 is made up of 14 amino acids. DNA of the CDR3: TGTGCCAGCAGTAAACAGGGGCGAAATCACGAGCAGTACTTC. This encodes CASSKQGRNHEQYF.

As concerns this clonotype: A much larger clone differs from this one at a single base, so this may be a read error. This CDR3 is CASSYRPGRTYEQCF. For the CDR3, the DNA is TGTGCCAGCAGTTACCGCCCCGGGCGGACCTACGAGCAGTGCTTC. The chain uses TRBV28 and TRBJ2-7; no definite D call. Germline values: CDR1 MDHEN, CDR2 SYDVKM. The CDR3 contains 15 residues.